Sequencing of this TCR beta chain was carried out in a study of blood T cell repertoires in COVID-19. Study in general: COVID-19 samples, acute and convalescent, were from the United States, Italy and Spain. The analysed material was cDNA or gDNA that came from T cells, B-cell-depleted T cells, or PBMCs.

The CDR3 consists of 15 residues. V was cut by 2 bases and J by 4 bases, with 15 bases left in between. Germline V gene sequence: CDR1 GTSNPN, CDR2 SVGIG (reference sequence). Libraries were prepared by immunoSEQ multiplex PCR; TCRdb keeps only in-frame clonotypes and omits some of them. The repertoire holds about 200,000 clones, with about 90% as singletons. This sequence joins TRBV30 and TRBJ2-1; the D is unclear. This clonotype originated in a man aged 40-49 years with active or convalescent COVID-19. Sequenced material: peripheral blood. CDR3 amino acids: CAWSYDRLTYNEQFF. The DNA of the CDR3 is TGTGCCTGGAGTTACGACCGATTGACATACAATGAGCAGTTCTTC.